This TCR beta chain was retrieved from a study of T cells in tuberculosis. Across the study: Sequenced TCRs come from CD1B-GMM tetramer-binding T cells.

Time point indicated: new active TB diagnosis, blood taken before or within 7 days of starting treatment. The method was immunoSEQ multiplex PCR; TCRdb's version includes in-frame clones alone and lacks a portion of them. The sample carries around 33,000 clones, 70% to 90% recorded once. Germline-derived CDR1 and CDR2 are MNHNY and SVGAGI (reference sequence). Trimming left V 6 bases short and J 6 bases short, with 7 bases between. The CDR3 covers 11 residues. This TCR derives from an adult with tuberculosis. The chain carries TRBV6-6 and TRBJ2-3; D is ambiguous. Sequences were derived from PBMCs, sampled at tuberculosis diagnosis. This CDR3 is CASSPIDTQYF. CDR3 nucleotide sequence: TGTGCCAGCAGCCCCATTGATACGCAGTATTTT.